The 30 T cell receptor beta chains below all came from one sample that was sequenced in a study of regulatory T cells in long-lasting Graves disease. Stated time point: newly diagnosed GD, antithyroid drugs for less than 3 months. Scientists built the TCR library using RNA that was extracted from PBMCs. Arm-PCR with iRepertoire HTBI primers amplified the CDR3 regions for these TCR beta libraries. TCRdb processed the multiplex PCR reads anew with MiXCR; each CDR3 protein has one entry. The sample has approximately 390,000 distinct CDR3 sequences, about a sixth seen once. These data were likewise used in another study, on T cells in Graves' hyperthyroidism and ophthalmopathy.

This material consisted of peripheral blood mononuclear cells (PBMCs), taken at new diagnosis, from a patient treated with antithyroid drugs. The receptors derive from a woman aged 18-30 years with Graves disease.

This clonotype was seen ten or more times. J is TRBJ2-1 and V is TRBV7-8; D assignment may be TRBD1 or TRBD2 (5 bases each). Trimming took off 2 bases at V and 6 bases at J, with 14 bases between the two ends. The V gene's germline CDR1 is SGHVS and CDR2 FQNEAQ. This CDR3 has 15 amino acids. CDR3 region: CASSLIGVGGNEQFF. CDR3 DNA sequence: TGTGCCAGCAGCTTAATAGGGGTTGGGGGCAATGAGCAGTTCTTC.

CDR3: CASSPLRLPPYEQYF. DNA of the CDR3: TGTGCCAGCAGCCCCTTGCGGCTTCCTCCCTACGAGCAGTACTTC. The chain couples TRBV3-1 to TRBJ2-7; D unclear. CDR3 size: 15 residues. Trimming stripped 4 bases from V and 2 bases from J, with 15 bases between. The germline V gene encodes CDR1 LGHDT and CDR2 YNNKEL (reference sequence).

Comments on this clonotype: This clone may be a read error of a much larger clone one base away. This rearrangement joins TRBV27 to TRBJ2-3; D is unclear. The V gene's germline CDR1 is MNHEY and CDR2 SMNVEV (reference sequence). The CDR3 has 11 residues. Between the trimmed V and J ends, which lost 8 bases and 1 base, there was a span of 4 bases. The CDR3 DNA reads TGTGCCAGCGGGCGCACAGATACGCAGTATTTT. Residues: CASGRTDTQYF.

This clonotype is labeled medium-sized (0.01 to 0.1%). The rearrangement links TRBV5-1 to TRBJ2-1, with a weak D call TRBD1 (8 bases). This CDR3 has 16 residues. CDR1 is SGHRS, CDR2 YFSETQ, per germline. Between the trimmed V and J ends, which lost 4 bases and 4 bases, there was a span of 18 bases. The CDR3 sequence: CASSLGGTGLYNEQFF. In DNA form, the CDR3 reads TGCGCCAGCAGCCTGGGGGGGACAGGCTTATACAATGAGCAGTTCTTC.

This clonotype was detected many times. In nucleotides, the CDR3 is TGTGCCAGCAGTATGCAGGGCATCAGGCATCAGCCCCAGCATTTT. As protein: CASSMQGIRHQPQHF. This chain uses TRBV6-2 or TRBV6-3 with TRBJ1-5, with D possibly matching TRBD1 (5 bases). Germline CDR1 MNHEY, CDR2 SVGEGT. Trimming cost V 5 bases and J 5 bases, with 16 bases left between them. CDR3 size: 15 residues.

The gene calls are TRBV6-1 and TRBJ2-1; TRBD2 aligns across 9 bases. J lost 10 bases, V lost 6 bases, and 22 bases had no gene match. The germline V gene encodes CDR1 MNHNS and CDR2 SASEGT. This CDR3 spans 18 amino acids. The CDR3 loop reads CASSRHGGLSGGSIEQFF. Here the CDR3 DNA reads TGTGCCAGCAGCCGACACGGGGGACTAAGCGGGGGGTCCATAGAGCAGTTCTTC.

Of note for this clonotype: The conserved phenylalanine or tryptophan normally closing the CDR3 is absent here, so this likely arose from a read error. The gene calls are TRBV19 and TRBJ1-1, with D perhaps matching TRBD1 (5 bases). V lost 7 bases and J 1 base, leaving 19 bases between the germline ends. Germline V gene lookup returns CDR1 LNHDA and CDR2 SQIVND (reference sequence). The CDR3 is 16 residues long. Here the CDR3 reads CASIPQGASRNTEAFS. For the CDR3, the DNA is TGTGCCAGTATCCCTCAGGGAGCCAGCCGGAACACTGAAGCTTTCTCT.

This clonotype was counted ten times or more. V gene TRBV27 combines with J gene TRBJ2-1, with D possibly TRBD1 on 6 matching bases. The V end lost 2 bases, the J end lost 3 bases, and 17 bases lay between the germline ends. CDR3 length: 17 residues. CDR1 MNHEY and CDR2 SMNVEV come from the germline V gene (reference sequence). The CDR3 is CASSLKSRQGNYNEQFF. In DNA, the CDR3 is TGTGCCAGCAGTTTAAAATCGCGGCAGGGGAACTACAATGAGCAGTTCTTC.

This clonotype was seen at least ten times. CDR3 DNA: TGTGCCAGCATCGGGACAGGGTACAATGAGCAGTTCTTC. Protein sequence: CASIGTGYNEQFF. The V gene is TRBV28, the J gene TRBJ2-1, with 9 bases aligning to TRBD1. CDR1 and CDR2 (germline): MDHEN, SYDVKM. The trim removed 7 bases at V and 4 bases at J, leaving 2 bases unmatched. The CDR3 extends over 13 amino acids. Filled out from reference TRBV28 and TRBJ2-1, the complete variable domain reads DVKVTQSSRYLVKRTGEKVFLECVQDMDHENMFWYRQDPGLGLRLIYFSYDVKMKEKGDIPEGYSVSREKKERFSLILESASTNQTSMYLCASIGTGYNEQFFGPGTRLTVL.

This clonotype was recorded many times. The chain links TRBV20-1 to TRBJ2-5; 12 bases are a match to TRBD2. V trimming: 6 bases; J trimming: 2 bases; junction bases outside the gene matches: 7. Germline values: CDR1 DFQATT, CDR2 SNEGSKA (reference sequence). The CDR3 spans 15 residues. CDR3: CSALMLAGGQETQYF. Written as DNA, the CDR3 is TGCAGTGCCCTCATGCTAGCGGGAGGGCAAGAGACCCAGTACTTC.

This clonotype was counted ten times or more. The V call is TRBV27, the J call TRBJ2-7; TRBD2 matches 8 bases. Germline lookup yields CDR1 MNHEY and CDR2 SMNVEV (reference sequence). The J segment lost 2 bases and the V segment lost 4 bases, leaving 7 bases of the junction unmatched. CDR3 size: 15 residues. CDR3 bases: TGTGCCAGCAGTTCCCGGGGGGGGCCTACCTACGAGCAGTACTTC. It specifies CASSSRGGPTYEQYF.

The chain uses TRBV4-1 and TRBJ1-5, with D tentatively TRBD1 (5 bases). The V end was cut by 4 bases, the J end by 7 bases, with 14 bases between. The CDR3 length is 14 residues. Per germline, CDR1 MGHRA and CDR2 YSYEKL. The CDR3 region is CASSLVGGIQPQHF. The CDR3 DNA reads TGCGCCAGCAGCCTTGTCGGGGGGATCCAGCCCCAGCATTTT.

At least ten counts were recorded for this clonotype. The rearrangement uses TRBV7-3 and TRBJ2-1, with D possibly matching TRBD1 (6 bases). Trimming removed 2 bases from V and 5 bases from J, with 10 bases in between. This CDR3 region has 14 residues. Germline CDR1 is SGHTA and CDR2 is FQGTGA. CDR3 sequence reads: CASSLAGVNNEQFF. CDR3 nucleotides: TGTGCCAGCAGCTTAGCAGGGGTGAACAATGAGCAGTTCTTC.

Many counts were recorded for this clonotype. V gene TRBV20-1 combines with J gene TRBJ1-1; D is possibly TRBD1 (5 bases). The CDR3 has 11 residues. Germline CDR1 and CDR2: DFQATT and SNEGSKA (reference sequence). Trimming removed 0 bases from V and 10 bases from J, with 9 bases in between. The CDR3 region has the DNA TGCAGTGCTAGAGAAGGGACTAGAGCTTTCTTT. Its translation: CSAREGTRAFF.

This clonotype was counted only a few times. The chain carries TRBV5-4 and TRBJ1-2; D not certain. The CDR3 consists of 13 residues. V dropped 4 bases and J dropped 7 bases, with 14 bases sitting between them. Germline CDR1 reads SGHNT; CDR2 reads YYREEE (reference sequence). The CDR3 region has the DNA TGTGCCAGCAGCCGGACCGGAAGTGTTGGCTACACCTTC. Its translation: CASSRTGSVGYTF.

This clonotype was counted ten times or more. J is TRBJ1-4 and V is TRBV3-1; tentative D call: TRBD1 (6 bases). V lost 4 bases to trimming and J lost 8 bases, with 20 bases between them. CDR3 size: 16 residues. Germline V gene lookup returns CDR1 LGHDT and CDR2 YNNKEL (reference sequence). The CDR3 loop is CASSLLRGATGEKLFF. DNA for the CDR3: TGTGCCAGCAGCCTACTAAGGGGGGCGACTGGCGAAAAACTGTTTTTT.

This clonotype showed up just once. The gene calls are TRBV20-1 and TRBJ2-5; 12 nucleotides agree with TRBD2. The CDR3 loop spans 14 amino acids. Germline V gives CDR1 DFQATT, CDR2 SNEGSKA (reference sequence). J lost 4 bases, V lost 4 bases, and 4 bases had no gene match. The DNA for the CDR3 is TGCAGTGCTAAAAGACTAGCGGGAGTAGAGACCCAGTACTTC. Translation: CSAKRLAGVETQYF.

This chain joins TRBV30 and TRBJ1-5; no reliable D call. The CDR3 length is 14 residues. Trimming pared 2 bases from V and 4 bases from J, leaving 12 bases between. CDR1 is GTSNPN, CDR2 SVGIG, per germline (reference sequence). This CDR3 is CAWSRMLGNQPQHF. CDR3 sequence (DNA): TGTGCCTGGAGTCGGATGCTCGGAAATCAGCCCCAGCATTTT.

This clonotype has just a few counts. CDR3 protein: CAAEGGTTEAFF. The CDR3 coding sequence is TGTGCCGCGGAGGGGGGGACCACTGAAGCTTTCTTT. V usage is TRBV7-9 and J usage is TRBJ1-1, with D possibly being TRBD1 (6 bases). Trimming took off 11 bases at V and 4 bases at J, with 14 bases between the two ends. Germline-derived CDR1 and CDR2 are SEHNR and FQNEAQ (reference sequence). The CDR3 has 12 amino acids. Full variable domain (rest looked up from reference TRBV7-9 and TRBJ1-1): DTGVSQNPRHKITKRGQNVTFRCDPISEHNRLYWYRQTLGQGPEFLTYFQNEAQLEKSRLLSDRFSAERPKGSFSTLEIQRTEQGDSAMYLCAAEGGTTEAFFGQGTRLTVV.

This clonotype appeared many times. This chain joins TRBV5-8 and TRBJ2-1; D is ambiguous. Germline V lookup: CDR1 SGHTS, CDR2 YDEGEE. The germline V and J ends were trimmed by 5 bases and 4 bases, with 13 bases remaining between them. CDR3 size: 14 residues. Written as DNA, the CDR3 is TGTGCCAGCAGATTTGGCGGAGCGTACAATGAGCAGTTCTTC. It encodes CASRFGGAYNEQFF.

This clonotype was recorded many times. The chain is built from TRBV28 and TRBJ1-1; 8 bases are a match to TRBD1. CDR1 and CDR2 (germline): MDHEN, SYDVKM. This CDR3 comprises 15 residues. With 5 bases clipped from V and 3 bases from J, the junction kept 8 bases outside the gene matches. The CDR3 region is CASSHDRGGDTEAFF. DNA for the CDR3: TGTGCCAGCAGTCACGACAGGGGAGGGGACACTGAAGCTTTCTTT.

This clonotype has at least ten counts. This chain connects TRBV6-5 to TRBJ2-3; no clear D gene. Germline V CDR1 and CDR2: MNHEY, SVGAGI. The CDR3 loop spans 15 amino acids. V was trimmed by 0 bases and J by 5 bases, leaving 12 bases between them. The CDR3 is CASSYSNLVKDTQYF. CDR3 nucleotide sequence: TGTGCCAGCAGTTACTCGAACCTAGTCAAAGATACGCAGTATTTT.

Details on this clonotype: This CDR3 fails to terminate in the conserved phenylalanine or tryptophan, so it likely reflects a read error. CDR3 coding DNA: TGCAGCGTCGCCAAGGGACAGGGCCTCACTCGCACAGATACGCAGTATTCT. Protein: CSVAKGQGLTRTDTQYS. This sequence joins TRBV29-1 and TRBJ2-3; 9 positions agree with TRBD1. Germline CDR1 is SQVTM and CDR2 is ANQGSEA. The CDR3 length is 17 residues. The junction had 14 bases not matched to a gene; V was cut back by 6 bases and J by 1 base.

The table lists this clonotype with many counts. The chain carries TRBV28 and TRBJ1-5, with D possibly matching TRBD1 (5 bases). The V and J ends lost 3 bases and 7 bases respectively, with 13 bases between them. Germline V lookup: CDR1 MDHEN, CDR2 SYDVKM. There are 14 residues in the CDR3. DNA of the CDR3: TGTGCCAGCAGTTTGCCCATGACAGTACAGCCCCAGCATTTT. This gives the protein CASSLPMTVQPQHF.

This clonotype was counted at least ten times. The rearrangement links TRBV7-3 to TRBJ2-1; either TRBD1 or TRBD2 may fit D (7 bases each). CDR1 is SGHTA, CDR2 FQGTGA, per germline. Trimming took off 5 bases at V and 15 bases at J, with 17 bases between the two ends. This CDR3 is built from 12 residues. CDR3 residues: CASSQGGTGGFF. The DNA of the CDR3 is TGTGCCAGCAGCCAGGGGGGGACTGGGGGGTTCTTC. Supplemented by reference TRBV7-3 and TRBJ2-1, the full variable domain reads GAGVSQTPSNKVTEKGKYVELRCDPISGHTALYWYRQSLGQGPEFLIYFQGTGAADDSGLPNDRFFAVRPEGSVSTLKIQRTERGDSAVYLCASSQGGTGGFFGPGTRLTVL.

This clonotype was counted between two and nine times. The CDR3 here is CASSITGLPNEKLFF. Written as DNA, the CDR3 is TGTGCCAGCAGTATTACAGGGCTCCCTAATGAAAAACTGTTTTTT. J is TRBJ1-4 and V is TRBV27; the D gene is possibly TRBD1 (6 bases). V was trimmed by 5 bases and J by 3 bases, leaving 13 bases between them. CDR1 is MNHEY and CDR2 is SMNVEV in the germline V gene (reference sequence). This CDR3 comprises 15 residues.

This chain's CDR3 is CASSQGTGPKGEKLFF. For the CDR3, the DNA is TGCGCCAGCAGCCAAGGGACAGGGCCCAAAGGGGAAAAACTGTTTTTT. J is TRBJ1-4 and V is TRBV4-1, with 8 bases lining up with TRBD1. The CDR3 totals 16 residues. The V gene's germline CDR1 is MGHRA and CDR2 YSYEKL. Trimming cost V 1 base and J 8 bases; bases outside gene matches: 9.

The gene calls are TRBV20-1 and TRBJ2-7, with TRBD2 identical over 8 bases. This CDR3 comprises 12 residues. V trimming: 7 bases; J trimming: 0 bases; junction bases outside the gene matches: 2. Germline CDR1 is DFQATT and CDR2 is SNEGSKA (reference sequence). CDR3 coding DNA: TGCAGTGGTAGCGGGGCCTCCTACGAGCAGTACTTC. This gives the protein CSGSGASYEQYF.

The chain carries TRBV4-1 and TRBJ2-3, with D possibly matching TRBD2 (6 bases). With 3 bases removed from V and 3 bases from J, the gap between germline ends came to 22 bases. The germline V gene encodes CDR1 MGHRA and CDR2 YSYEKL. CDR3 length: 18 amino acids. DNA of the CDR3: TGCGCCAGCAGCCACGATCTTGTACCAACGGGGGATACAGATACGCAGTATTTT. Encoded protein: CASSHDLVPTGDTDTQYF.

This rearrangement joins TRBV19 to TRBJ2-3; a weak D match, TRBD2 (5 bases). The J call could be wrong; TRBJ2-5 is a better fit for the DNA end. This CDR3 is built from 15 residues. Looked up from germline, CDR1 is LNHDA and CDR2 is SQIVND (reference sequence). This chain's CDR3 is CASSIGRGIGETQYF. CDR3 sequence (DNA): TGTGCCAGTAGTATAGGTCGAGGGATCGGGGAGACCCAGTACTTC.